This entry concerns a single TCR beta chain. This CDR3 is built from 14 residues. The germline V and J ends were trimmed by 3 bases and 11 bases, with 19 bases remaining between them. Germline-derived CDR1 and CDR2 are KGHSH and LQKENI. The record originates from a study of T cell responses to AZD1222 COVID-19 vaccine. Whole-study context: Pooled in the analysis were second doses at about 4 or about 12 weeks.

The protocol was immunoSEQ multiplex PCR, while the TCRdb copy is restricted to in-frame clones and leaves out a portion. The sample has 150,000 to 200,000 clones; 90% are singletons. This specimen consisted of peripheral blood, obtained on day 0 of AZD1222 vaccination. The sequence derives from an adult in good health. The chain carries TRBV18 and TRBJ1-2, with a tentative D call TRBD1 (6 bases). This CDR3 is CASSPSGGAHLYTF. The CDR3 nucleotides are TGTGCCAGCTCACCCTCGGGGGGGGCCCACCTATACACCTTC. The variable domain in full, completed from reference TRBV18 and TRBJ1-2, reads NAGVMQNPRHLVRRRGQEARLRCSPMKGHSHVYWYRQLPEEGLKFMVYLQKENIIDESGMPKERFSAEFPKEGPSILRIQQVVRGDSAAYFCASSPSGGAHLYTFGSGTRLTVV.